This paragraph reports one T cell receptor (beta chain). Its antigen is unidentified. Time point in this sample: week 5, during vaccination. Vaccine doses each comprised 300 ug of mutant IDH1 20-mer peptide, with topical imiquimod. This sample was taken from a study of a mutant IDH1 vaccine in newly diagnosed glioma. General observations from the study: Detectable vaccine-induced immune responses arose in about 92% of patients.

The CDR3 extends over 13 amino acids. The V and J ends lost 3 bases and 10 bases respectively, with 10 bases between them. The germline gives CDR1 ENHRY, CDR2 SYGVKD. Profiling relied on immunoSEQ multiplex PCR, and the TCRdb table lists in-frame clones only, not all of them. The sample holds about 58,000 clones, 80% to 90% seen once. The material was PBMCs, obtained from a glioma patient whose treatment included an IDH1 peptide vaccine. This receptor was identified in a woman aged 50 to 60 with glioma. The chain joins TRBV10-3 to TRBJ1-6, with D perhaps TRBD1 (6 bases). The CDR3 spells CAISEQGSSPLHF. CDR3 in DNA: TGTGCCATCAGTGAACAGGGTTCCTCACCCCTCCACTTT.